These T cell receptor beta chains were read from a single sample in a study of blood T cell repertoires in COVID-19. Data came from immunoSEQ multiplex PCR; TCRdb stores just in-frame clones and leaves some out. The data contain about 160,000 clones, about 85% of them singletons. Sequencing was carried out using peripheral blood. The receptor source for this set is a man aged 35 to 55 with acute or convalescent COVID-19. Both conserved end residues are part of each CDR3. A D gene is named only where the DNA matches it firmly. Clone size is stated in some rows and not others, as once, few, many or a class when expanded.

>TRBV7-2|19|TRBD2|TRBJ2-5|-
CASSDQTSGGADVFETQYF
TGTGCCAGCAGCGATCAGACTAGCGGGGGGGCCGACGTTTTCGAGACCCAGTACTTC
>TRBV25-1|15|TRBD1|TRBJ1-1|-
CASSGGTVGTTEAFF
TGTGCCAGCAGTGGGGGGACAGTAGGAACCACTGAAGCTTTCTTT
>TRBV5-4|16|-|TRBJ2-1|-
CASSLSQSSGGNEQFF
TGTGCCAGCAGCCTCTCCCAGTCGAGCGGCGGCAATGAGCAGTTCTTC
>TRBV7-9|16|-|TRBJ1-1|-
CASSSLDRTANTEAFF
TGTGCCAGCAGCTCGCTAGACAGGACAGCCAACACTGAAGCTTTCTTT
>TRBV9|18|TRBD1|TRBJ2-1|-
CASSVRVAGDRGYNEQFF
TGTGCCAGCAGCGTAAGGGTAGCTGGGGACAGGGGTTACAATGAGCAGTTCTTC
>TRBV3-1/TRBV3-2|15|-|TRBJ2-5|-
CASRLGLIRSETQYF
TGTGCCAGCAGACTCGGACTCATCCGTTCGGAGACCCAGTACTTC
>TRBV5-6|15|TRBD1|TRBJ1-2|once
CASSWTGGGGYGYTF
TGTGCCAGCAGCTGGACAGGGGGCGGCGGCTATGGCTACACCTTC
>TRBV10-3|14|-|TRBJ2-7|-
CAITRPPYLKGGYF
TGTGCCATCACCCGCCCCCCCTACCTCAAGGGAGGGTACTTC
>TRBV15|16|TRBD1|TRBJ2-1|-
CATSRGKGQGAYEQFF
TGTGCCACCAGCAGGGGGAAAGGACAGGGGGCTTATGAGCAGTTCTTC
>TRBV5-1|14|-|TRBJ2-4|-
CASSFEPAKNIQYF
TGCGCCAGCAGCTTCGAGCCAGCCAAAAACATTCAGTACTTC
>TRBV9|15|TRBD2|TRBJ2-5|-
CASSGSGGGEETQYF
TGTGCCAGCAGCGGTAGCGGGGGGGGAGAGGAGACCCAGTACTTC
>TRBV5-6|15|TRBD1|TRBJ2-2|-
CASVDRAFDTGELFF
TGTGCCAGCGTCGACAGGGCTTTTGACACCGGGGAGCTGTTTTTT
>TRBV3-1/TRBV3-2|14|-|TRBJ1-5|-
CASSQVMIAQPQHF
TGTGCCAGCAGTCAAGTCATGATCGCGCAGCCCCAGCATTTT
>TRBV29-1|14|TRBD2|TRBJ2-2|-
CSVPGLTNTGELFF
TGCAGCGTCCCGGGACTAACGAACACCGGGGAGCTGTTTTTT
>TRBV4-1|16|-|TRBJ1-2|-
CASSHPGPSMRDGYTF
TGCGCCAGCAGCCACCCAGGACCGAGTATGAGGGATGGCTACACCTTC
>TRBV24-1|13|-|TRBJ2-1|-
CATALGAYNEQFF
TGTGCCACCGCTTTAGGGGCCTACAATGAGCAGTTCTTC
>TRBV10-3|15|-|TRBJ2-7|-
CAISDSGGRSYEQYF
TGTGCCATCAGTGATTCCGGGGGAAGGTCCTACGAGCAGTACTTC
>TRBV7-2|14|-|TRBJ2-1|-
CASSPRGGHNEQFF
TGTGCCAGCAGCCCAAGGGGGGGGCACAATGAGCAGTTCTTC
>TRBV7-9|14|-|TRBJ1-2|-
CASSLAGRNYGYTF
TGTGCCAGCAGCTTAGCCGGGAGGAACTATGGCTACACCTTC
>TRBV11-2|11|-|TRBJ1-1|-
CASSLRERAFF
TGTGCCAGCAGCTTAAGGGAGCGAGCTTTCTTT
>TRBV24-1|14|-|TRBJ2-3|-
CATSDRDGRDTQYF
TGTGCCACCAGTGATAGGGACGGGAGAGATACGCAGTATTTT
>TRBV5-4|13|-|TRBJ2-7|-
CASSFRESAEQYF
TGTGCCAGCAGCTTCAGGGAATCCGCCGAGCAGTACTTC
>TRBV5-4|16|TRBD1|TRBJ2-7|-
CASSPRTGNRVYEQYF
TGTGCCAGCAGCCCCCGGACAGGGAATAGGGTTTACGAGCAGTACTTC
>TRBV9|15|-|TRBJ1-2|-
CASSVREYVGYGYTF
TGTGCCAGCAGCGTACGGGAGTACGTCGGCTATGGCTACACCTTC
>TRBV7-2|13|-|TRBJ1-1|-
CASSLVRGAEAFF
TGTGCCAGCAGCTTGGTCCGCGGGGCTGAAGCTTTCTTT
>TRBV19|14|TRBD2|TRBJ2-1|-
CASRGGSSYNEQFF
TGTGCCAGTAGGGGAGGGAGCTCCTACAATGAGCAGTTCTTC
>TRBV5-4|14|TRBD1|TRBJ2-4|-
CASSLAGGKNIQYF
TGTGCCAGCAGCTTGGCAGGGGGCAAAAACATTCAGTACTTC
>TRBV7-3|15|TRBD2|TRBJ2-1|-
CASSPTSGGRVEQFF
TGTGCCAGCAGCCCGACTAGCGGGGGGCGTGTTGAACAGTTCTTC
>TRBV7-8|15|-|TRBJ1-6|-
CASSLLGLGNSPLHF
TGTGCCAGCAGCTTGCTGGGACTGGGTAATTCACCCCTCCACTTT
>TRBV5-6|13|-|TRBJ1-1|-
CASSSNRVTEAFF
TGTGCCAGCAGCTCAAACAGGGTCACTGAAGCTTTCTTT
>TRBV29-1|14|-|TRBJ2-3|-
CSANGAGGTDTQYF
TGCAGCGCCAATGGGGCAGGGGGCACAGATACGCAGTATTTT
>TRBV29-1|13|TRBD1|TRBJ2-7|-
CSVSRDRGNEQYF
TGCAGCGTTTCTCGGGACAGGGGGAACGAGCAGTACTTC
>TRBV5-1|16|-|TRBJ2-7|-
CASSYWADLSSYEQYF
TGCGCCAGCAGCTATTGGGCTGACCTCAGCTCCTACGAGCAGTACTTC
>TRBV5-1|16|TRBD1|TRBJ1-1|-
CASSFAGTALGTEAFF
TGCGCCAGCAGCTTTGCGGGGACAGCGCTGGGCACTGAAGCTTTCTTT
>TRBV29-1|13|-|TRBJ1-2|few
CSVEGPQKDGYTF
TGCAGCGTTGAAGGTCCACAGAAAGATGGCTACACCTTC
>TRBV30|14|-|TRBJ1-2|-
CAWSVPGGDYGYTF
TGTGCCTGGAGTGTCCCTGGCGGGGACTATGGCTACACCTTC
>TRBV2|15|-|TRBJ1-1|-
CASSDVAAPNTEAFF
TGTGCCAGCAGTGACGTAGCGGCCCCAAACACTGAAGCTTTCTTT
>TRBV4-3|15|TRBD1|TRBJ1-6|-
CASSQTGTGDSPLHF
TGCGCCAGCAGCCAAACCGGGACAGGGGACTCACCCCTCCACTTT
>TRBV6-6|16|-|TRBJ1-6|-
CASSTSSLQGRSPLHF
TGTGCCAGCAGTACATCGTCGTTACAGGGAAGGTCACCCCTCCACTTT
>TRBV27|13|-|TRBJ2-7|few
CASSNIRGYEQYF
TGTGCCAGTTCCAATATCCGGGGGTACGAGCAGTACTTC
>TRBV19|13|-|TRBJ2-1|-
CASRGAFYNEQFF
TGTGCCAGTCGGGGGGCTTTCTACAATGAGCAGTTCTTC
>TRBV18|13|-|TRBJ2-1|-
CASSPGLNNEQFF
TGTGCCAGCTCACCAGGACTCAACAATGAGCAGTTCTTC
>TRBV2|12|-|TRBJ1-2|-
CASSESSYGYTF
TGTGCCAGCAGTGAATCCTCCTATGGCTACACCTTC
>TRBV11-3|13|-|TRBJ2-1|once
CATTSVVSPEQFF
TGTGCCACCACCTCAGTCGTCTCCCCAGAGCAGTTCTTC
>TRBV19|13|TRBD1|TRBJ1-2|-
CASRMTGNYGYTF
TGTGCCAGTAGGATGACAGGGAACTATGGCTACACCTTC
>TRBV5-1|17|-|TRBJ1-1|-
CASSLGHDLGLGTEAFF
TGCGCCAGCAGCTTGGGGCACGATTTAGGACTGGGCACTGAAGCTTTCTTT
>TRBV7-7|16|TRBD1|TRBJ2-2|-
CASSPSGTGTTGELFF
TGTGCCAGCAGCCCTAGTGGGACAGGAACCACCGGGGAGCTGTTTTTT
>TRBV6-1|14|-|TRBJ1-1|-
CASSEIGKRAEAFF
TGTGCCAGCAGTGAAATCGGGAAGCGGGCTGAAGCTTTCTTT
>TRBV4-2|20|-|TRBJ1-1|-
CASSQEALFSSAGALTEAFF
TGTGCCAGCAGCCAAGAAGCCTTGTTCTCGTCGGCCGGAGCCCTGACTGAAGCTTTCTTT
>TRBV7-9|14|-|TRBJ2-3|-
CASSLEGDGDTQYF
TGTGCCAGCAGCTTAGAAGGGGATGGGGATACGCAGTATTTT
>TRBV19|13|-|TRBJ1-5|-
CASSLMSNQPQHF
TGTGCCAGTTCCCTAATGAGCAATCAGCCCCAGCATTTT
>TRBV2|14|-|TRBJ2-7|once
CASSEEGWGYERYF
TGTGCCAGCAGTGAGGAGGGATGGGGTTACGAGCGGTACTTC
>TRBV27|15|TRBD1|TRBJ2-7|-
CASSFRQGVTGEQYF
TGTGCCAGCAGTTTTAGGCAGGGGGTGACAGGCGAGCAGTACTTC
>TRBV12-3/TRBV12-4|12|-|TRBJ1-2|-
CASSSNNYGYTF
TGTGCCAGCAGTTCTAACAACTATGGCTACACCTTC
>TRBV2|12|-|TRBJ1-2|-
CASSEAPYGYTF
TGTGCCAGCAGTGAGGCCCCCTATGGCTACACCTTC
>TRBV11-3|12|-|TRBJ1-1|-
CASSLRGTEAFF
TGTGCCAGCAGCTTGCGGGGCACTGAAGCTTTCTTT
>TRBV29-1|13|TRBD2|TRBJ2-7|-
CSVLLAAAFGQYF
TGCAGCGTCCTCCTAGCGGCGGCCTTTGGGCAGTACTTC
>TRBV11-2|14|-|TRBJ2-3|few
CASSVKGSTDTQYF
TGTGCCAGCAGCGTTAAGGGGTCCACAGATACGCAGTATTTT
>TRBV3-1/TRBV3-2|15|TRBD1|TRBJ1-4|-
CASSQRTGRDEKLFF
TGTGCCAGCAGCCAAAGGACAGGGAGGGATGAAAAACTGTTTTTT